This T cell receptor (beta chain) was recovered during a study of blood T cell repertoires in COVID-19. Clones were sequenced by immunoSEQ multiplex PCR, and TCRdb holds only the in-frame ones, with some missing. The sample yields around 200,000 clones, roughly four fifths seen once. This clone appeared many times. An end of the junction differs from the germline gene, which may be a read error. This CDR3 is built from 13 residues. Per the germline V gene, CDR1 is GTSNPN and CDR2 is SVGIG (reference sequence). The origin of this receptor is a human donor with acute or convalescent COVID-19. The donor label of this sample is uncertain. The sequenced material came from peripheral blood. This chain connects TRBV30 to TRBJ2-7, with 8 bases that match TRBD1. CDR3 coding DNA: TGTGCCTGGAGCGTTGGGACAGGACCTCGGACCCGGTTC. This encodes CAWSVGTGPRTRF.